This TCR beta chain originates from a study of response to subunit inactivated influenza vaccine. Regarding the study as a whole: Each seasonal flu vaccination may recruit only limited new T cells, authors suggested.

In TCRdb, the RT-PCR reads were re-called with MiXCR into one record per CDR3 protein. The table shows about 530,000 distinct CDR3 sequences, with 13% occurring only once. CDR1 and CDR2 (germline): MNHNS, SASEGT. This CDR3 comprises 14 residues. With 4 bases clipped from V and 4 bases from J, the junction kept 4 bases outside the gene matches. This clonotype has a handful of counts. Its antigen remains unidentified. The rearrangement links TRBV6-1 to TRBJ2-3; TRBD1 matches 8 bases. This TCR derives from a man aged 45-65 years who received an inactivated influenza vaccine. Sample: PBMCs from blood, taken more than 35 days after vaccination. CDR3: CASSGTGLADTQYF. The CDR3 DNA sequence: TGTGCCAGCAGTGGGACAGGGCTGGCAGATACGCAGTATTTT.